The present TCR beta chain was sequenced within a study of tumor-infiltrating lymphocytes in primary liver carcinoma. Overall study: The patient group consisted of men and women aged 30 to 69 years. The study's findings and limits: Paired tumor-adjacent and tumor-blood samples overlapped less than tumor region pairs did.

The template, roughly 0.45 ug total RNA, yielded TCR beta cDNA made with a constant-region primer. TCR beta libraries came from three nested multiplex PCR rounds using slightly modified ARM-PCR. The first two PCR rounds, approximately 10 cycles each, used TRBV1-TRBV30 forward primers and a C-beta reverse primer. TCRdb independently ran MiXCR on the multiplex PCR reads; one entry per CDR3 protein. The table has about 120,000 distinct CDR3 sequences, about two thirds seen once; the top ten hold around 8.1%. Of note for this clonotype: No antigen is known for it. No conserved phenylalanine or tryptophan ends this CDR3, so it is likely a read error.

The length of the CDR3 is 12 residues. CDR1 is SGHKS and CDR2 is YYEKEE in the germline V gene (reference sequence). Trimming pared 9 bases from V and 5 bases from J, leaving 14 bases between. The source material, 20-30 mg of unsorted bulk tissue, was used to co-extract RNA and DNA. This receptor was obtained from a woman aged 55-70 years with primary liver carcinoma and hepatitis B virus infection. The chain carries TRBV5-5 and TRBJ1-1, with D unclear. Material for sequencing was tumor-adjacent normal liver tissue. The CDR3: CATSGVTTEAFY. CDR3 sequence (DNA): TGTGCCACCAGTGGGGTGACGACTGAAGCTTTCTAT.